This TCR beta chain stems from a study of OX40 agonist ivuxolimab in advanced cancers. Study conclusions and caveats: Also present in some nonresponders was a low level of normalized T-cell clonal expansion.

Only in-frame clones appear in the TCRdb table, and some are missing; sequencing was by immunoSEQ multiplex PCR. The sample includes 83,000 or so clones, less than 85% of them seen just once. On this clone: Its target is not known.

Germline V gene sequence: CDR1 SGHRS, CDR2 YFSETQ. This CDR3 is 14 amino acids long. With 4 bases removed from V and 1 base from J, the gap between germline ends came to 8 bases. The material was CD4+ or CD8+ T cells sorted from blood, obtained in a trial of the OX40 agonist ivuxolimab. The genes are TRBV5-1 and TRBJ2-2; D is ambiguous. The receptor's source is an adult with an advanced solid tumor such as melanoma, head and neck, liver or kidney cancer. This chain's CDR3 is CASSPDGNTGELFF. The DNA of the CDR3 is TGCGCCAGCAGCCCCGACGGGAACACCGGGGAGCTGTTTTTT.